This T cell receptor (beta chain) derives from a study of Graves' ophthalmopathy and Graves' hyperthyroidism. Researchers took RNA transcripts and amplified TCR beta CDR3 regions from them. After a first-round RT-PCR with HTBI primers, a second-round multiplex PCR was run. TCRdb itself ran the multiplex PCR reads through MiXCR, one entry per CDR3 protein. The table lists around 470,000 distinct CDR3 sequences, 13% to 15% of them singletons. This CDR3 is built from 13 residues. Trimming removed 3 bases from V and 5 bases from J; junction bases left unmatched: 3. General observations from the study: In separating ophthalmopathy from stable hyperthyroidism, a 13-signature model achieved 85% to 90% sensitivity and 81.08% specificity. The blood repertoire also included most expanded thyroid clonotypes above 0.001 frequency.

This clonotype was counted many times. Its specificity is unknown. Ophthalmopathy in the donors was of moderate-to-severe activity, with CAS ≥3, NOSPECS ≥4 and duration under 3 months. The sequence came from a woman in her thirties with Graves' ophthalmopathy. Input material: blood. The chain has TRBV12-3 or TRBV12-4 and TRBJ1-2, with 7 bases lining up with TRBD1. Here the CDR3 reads CASSLSTGYGYTF. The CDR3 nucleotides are TGTGCCAGCAGTTTGTCGACAGGGTATGGCTACACCTTC.